This TCR beta chain was sequenced for a study of patients and donors after allogeneic stem cell transplantation. V dropped 0 bases and J dropped 6 bases, with 12 bases sitting between them. CDR1 SGHTA and CDR2 FQGTGA come from the germline V gene. The CDR3 sequence is 14 residues long. MiXCR was run by TCRdb on the RT-PCR reads, yielding one entry per CDR3 protein. The sample has over 400,000 distinct CDR3 sequences; about a sixth are singletons. This clonotype showed up just a few times. This clonotype was sampled from a human donor who was either an allogeneic HSCT recipient or a stem cell or donor lymphocyte infusion donor (not recorded which). It is not recorded whose cells these are; they may come from a transplant donor. The sample taken for sequencing was blood, either unsorted or a sorted T cell fraction (not recorded which). This chain uses TRBV7-3 with TRBJ2-7; TRBD2 might be the D (5 bases). The CDR3 region is CASSLTRDLGEQYF. The CDR3 coding sequence is TGTGCCAGCAGCTTAACCCGGGATTTGGGCGAGCAGTACTTC.